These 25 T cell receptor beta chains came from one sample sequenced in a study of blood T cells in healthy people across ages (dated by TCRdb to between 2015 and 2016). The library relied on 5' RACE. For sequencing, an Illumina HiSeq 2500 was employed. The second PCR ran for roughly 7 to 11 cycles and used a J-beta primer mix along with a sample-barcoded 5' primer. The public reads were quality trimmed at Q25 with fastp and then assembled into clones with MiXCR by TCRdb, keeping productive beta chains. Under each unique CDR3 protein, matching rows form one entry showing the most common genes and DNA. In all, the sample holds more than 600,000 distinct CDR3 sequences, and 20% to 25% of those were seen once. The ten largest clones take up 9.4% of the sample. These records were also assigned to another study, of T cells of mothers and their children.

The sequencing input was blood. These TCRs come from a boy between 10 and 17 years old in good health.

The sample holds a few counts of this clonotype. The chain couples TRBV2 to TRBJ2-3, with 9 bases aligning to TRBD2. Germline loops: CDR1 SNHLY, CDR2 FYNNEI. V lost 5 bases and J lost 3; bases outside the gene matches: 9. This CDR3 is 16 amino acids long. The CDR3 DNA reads TGTGCCAGCAGTCCCATACGACTAGCGGAAACAGATACGCAGTATTTT. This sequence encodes CASSPIRLAETDTQYF.

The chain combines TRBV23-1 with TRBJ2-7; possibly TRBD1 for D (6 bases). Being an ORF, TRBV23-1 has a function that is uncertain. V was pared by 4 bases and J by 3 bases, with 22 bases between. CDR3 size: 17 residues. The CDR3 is CASSPKLRRGGYYEQYF. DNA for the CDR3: TGCGCCAGCAGTCCCAAGCTCCGCAGGGGCGGCTACTACGAGCAGTACTTC.

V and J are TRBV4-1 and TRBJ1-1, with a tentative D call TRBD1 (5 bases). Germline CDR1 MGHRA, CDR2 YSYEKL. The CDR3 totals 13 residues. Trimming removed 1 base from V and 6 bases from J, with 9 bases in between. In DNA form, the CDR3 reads TGCGCCAGCAGCCAAGTACGGGACTCTGAAGCTTTCTTT. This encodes CASSQVRDSEAFF.

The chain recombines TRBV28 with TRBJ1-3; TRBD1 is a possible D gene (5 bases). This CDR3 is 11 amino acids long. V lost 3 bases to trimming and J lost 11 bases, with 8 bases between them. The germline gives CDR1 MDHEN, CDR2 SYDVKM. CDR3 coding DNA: TGTGCCAGCAGTTTTGGGGACGCCATATATTTT. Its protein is CASSFGDAIYF.

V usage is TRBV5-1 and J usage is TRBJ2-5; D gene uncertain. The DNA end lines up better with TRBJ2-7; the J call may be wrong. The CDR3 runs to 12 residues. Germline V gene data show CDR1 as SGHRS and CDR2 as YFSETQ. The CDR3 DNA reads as TGCGCCAGCAGCTACGACGGCTACGAGCAGTACTTC. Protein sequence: CASSYDGYEQYF.

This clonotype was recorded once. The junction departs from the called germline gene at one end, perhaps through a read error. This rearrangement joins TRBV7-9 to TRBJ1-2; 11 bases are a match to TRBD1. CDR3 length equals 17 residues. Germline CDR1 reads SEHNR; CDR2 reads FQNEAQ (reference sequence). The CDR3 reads CASSLARTGGFGYGYTF. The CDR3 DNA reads TGTGCCAGCAGCCTAGCAAGGACAGGGGGCTTCGGCTATGGCTACACCTTC.

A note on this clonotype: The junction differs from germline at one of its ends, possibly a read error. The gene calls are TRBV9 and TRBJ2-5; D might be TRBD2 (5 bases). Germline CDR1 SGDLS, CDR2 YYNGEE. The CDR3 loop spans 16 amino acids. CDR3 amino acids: CTSSLDVGGHQETQYF. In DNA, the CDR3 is TGTACCAGTTCTCTTGACGTAGGAGGCCACCAAGAGACCCAGTACTTC.

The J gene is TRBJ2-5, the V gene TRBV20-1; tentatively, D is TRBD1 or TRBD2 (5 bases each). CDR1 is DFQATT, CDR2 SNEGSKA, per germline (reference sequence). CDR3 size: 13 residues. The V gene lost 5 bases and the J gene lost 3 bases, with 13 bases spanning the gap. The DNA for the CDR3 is TGCAGTGCTCCCGGGACGGGAAAAGAGACCCAGTACTTC. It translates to CSAPGTGKETQYF.

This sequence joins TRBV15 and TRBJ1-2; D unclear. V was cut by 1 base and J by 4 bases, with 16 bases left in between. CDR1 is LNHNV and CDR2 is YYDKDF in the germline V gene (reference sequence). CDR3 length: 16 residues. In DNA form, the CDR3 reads TGTGCCACCAGCAGAGCCCAAAGCTCCAAGGCCTATGGCTACACCTTC. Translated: CATSRAQSSKAYGYTF.

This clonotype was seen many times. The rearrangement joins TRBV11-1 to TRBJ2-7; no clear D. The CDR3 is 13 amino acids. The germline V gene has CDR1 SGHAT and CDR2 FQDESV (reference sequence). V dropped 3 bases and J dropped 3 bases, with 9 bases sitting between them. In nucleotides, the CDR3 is TGTGCCAGCAGCTTGGGATCCTACTACGAGCAGTACTTC. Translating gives CASSLGSYYEQYF.

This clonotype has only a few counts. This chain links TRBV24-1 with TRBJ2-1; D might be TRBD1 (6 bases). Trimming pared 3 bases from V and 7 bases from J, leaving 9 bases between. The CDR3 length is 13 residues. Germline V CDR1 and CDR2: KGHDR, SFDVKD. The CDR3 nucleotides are TGTGCCACCAGTGATACCACAGGGAATGAGCAGTTCTTC. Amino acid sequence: CATSDTTGNEQFF.

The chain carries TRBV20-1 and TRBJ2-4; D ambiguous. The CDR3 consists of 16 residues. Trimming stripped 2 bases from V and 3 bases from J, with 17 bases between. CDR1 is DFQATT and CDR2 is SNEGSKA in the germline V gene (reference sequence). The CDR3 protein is CSARSPGVSVKNIQYF. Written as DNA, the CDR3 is TGCAGTGCTAGATCCCCCGGAGTGAGTGTCAAAAACATTCAGTACTTC.

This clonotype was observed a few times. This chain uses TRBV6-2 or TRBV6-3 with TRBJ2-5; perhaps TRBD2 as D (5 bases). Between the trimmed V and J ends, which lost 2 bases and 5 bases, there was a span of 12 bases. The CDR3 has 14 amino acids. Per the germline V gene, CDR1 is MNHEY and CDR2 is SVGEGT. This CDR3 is CASSYTGIAETQYF. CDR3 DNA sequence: TGTGCCAGCAGTTACACGGGAATCGCCGAGACCCAGTACTTC.

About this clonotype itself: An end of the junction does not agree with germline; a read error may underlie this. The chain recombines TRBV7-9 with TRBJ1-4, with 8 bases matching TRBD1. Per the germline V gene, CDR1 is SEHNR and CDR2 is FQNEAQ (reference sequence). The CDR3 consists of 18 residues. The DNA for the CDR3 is TGTGCCAGCAGCTTAATTTTGGACAGGGAAACAACTAGTGAAAAACTGTTTTTT. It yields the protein CASSLILDRETTSEKLFF.

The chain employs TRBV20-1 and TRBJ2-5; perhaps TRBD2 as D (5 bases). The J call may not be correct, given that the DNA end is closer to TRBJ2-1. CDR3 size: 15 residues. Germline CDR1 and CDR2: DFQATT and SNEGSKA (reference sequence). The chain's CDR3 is CSARDTGKRWDEQFF. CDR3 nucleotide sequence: TGCAGTGCTAGAGATACGGGGAAACGATGGGATGAGCAGTTCTTC.

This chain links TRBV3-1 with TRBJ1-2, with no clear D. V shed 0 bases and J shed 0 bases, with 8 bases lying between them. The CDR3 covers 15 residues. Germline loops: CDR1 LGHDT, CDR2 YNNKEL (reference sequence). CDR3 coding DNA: TGTGCCAGCAGCCAAGATCCACAGCCTAACTATGGCTACACCTTC. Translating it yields CASSQDPQPNYGYTF.

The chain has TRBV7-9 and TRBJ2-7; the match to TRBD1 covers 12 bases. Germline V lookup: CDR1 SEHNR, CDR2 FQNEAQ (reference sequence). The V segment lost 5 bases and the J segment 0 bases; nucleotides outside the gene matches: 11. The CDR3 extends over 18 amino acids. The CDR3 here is CASSPRMRGQGASYEQYF. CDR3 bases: TGTGCCAGCAGCCCCAGGATGAGGGGACAGGGGGCCTCCTACGAGCAGTACTTC. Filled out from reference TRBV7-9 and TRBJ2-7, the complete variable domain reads DTGVSQNPRHKITKRGQNVTFRCDPISEHNRLYWYRQTLGQGPEFLTYFQNEAQLEKSRLLSDRFSAERPKGSFSTLEIQRTEQGDSAMYLCASSPRMRGQGASYEQYFGPGTRLTVT.

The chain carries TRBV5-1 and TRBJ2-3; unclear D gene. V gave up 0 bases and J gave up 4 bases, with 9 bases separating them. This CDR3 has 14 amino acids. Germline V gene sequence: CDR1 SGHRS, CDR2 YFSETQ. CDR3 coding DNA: TGCGCCAGCAGCTTGGTGGTGAACCCAGATACGCAGTATTTT. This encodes CASSLVVNPDTQYF. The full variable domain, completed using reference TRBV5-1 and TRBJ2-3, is KAGVTQTPRYLIKTRGQQVTLSCSPISGHRSVSWYQQTPGQGLQFLFEYFSETQRNKGNFPGRFSGRQFSNSRSEMNVSTLELGDSALYLCASSLVVNPDTQYFGPGTRLTVL.

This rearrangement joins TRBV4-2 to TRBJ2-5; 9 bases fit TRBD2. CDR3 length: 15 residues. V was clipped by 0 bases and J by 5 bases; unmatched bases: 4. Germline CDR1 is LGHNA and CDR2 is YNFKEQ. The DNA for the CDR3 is TGTGCCAGCAGCCAAGATTCTAGCGGGGATGAGACCCAGTACTTC. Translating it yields CASSQDSSGDETQYF.

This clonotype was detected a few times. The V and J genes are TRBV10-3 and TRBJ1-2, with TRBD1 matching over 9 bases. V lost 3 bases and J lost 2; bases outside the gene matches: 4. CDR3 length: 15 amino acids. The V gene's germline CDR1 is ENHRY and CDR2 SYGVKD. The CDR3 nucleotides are TGTGCCATCAGTGAAACCGGGACAGGGAACTATGGCTACACCTTC. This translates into CAISETGTGNYGYTF.

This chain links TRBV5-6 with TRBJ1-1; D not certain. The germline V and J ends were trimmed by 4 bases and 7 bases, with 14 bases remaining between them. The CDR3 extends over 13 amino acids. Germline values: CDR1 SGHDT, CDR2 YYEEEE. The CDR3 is CASSEGFVLEAFF. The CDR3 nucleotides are TGTGCCAGCAGCGAAGGCTTTGTGCTTGAAGCTTTCTTT.

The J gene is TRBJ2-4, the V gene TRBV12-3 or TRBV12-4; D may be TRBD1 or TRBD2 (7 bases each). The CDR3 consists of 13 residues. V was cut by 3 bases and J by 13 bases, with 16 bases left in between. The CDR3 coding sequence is TGTGCCAGCAGTTTCGGCAGGGGGGGAATCCAGTACTTC. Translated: CASSFGRGGIQYF.

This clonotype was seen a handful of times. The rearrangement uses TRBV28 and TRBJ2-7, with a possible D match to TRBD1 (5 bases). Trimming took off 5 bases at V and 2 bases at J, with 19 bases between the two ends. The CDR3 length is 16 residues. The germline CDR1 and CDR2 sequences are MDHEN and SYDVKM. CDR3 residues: CASSLGIGAVTYEQYF. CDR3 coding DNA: TGTGCCAGCAGTCTAGGTATTGGGGCAGTTACCTACGAGCAGTACTTC.

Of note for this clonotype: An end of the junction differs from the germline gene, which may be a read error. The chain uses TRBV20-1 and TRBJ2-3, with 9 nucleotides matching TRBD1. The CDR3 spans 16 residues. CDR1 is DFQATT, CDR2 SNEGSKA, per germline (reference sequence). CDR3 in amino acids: CSARDYTGGLTDMQYF. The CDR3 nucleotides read TGCAGTGCTAGAGACTATACAGGGGGCTTGACAGATATGCAGTATTTT.

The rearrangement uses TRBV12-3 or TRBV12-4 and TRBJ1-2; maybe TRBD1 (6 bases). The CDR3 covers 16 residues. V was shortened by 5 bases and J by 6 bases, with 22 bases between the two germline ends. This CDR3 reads CASSPGDRRHEDGYTF. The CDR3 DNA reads TGTGCCAGCAGTCCCGGAGACAGGAGGCATGAGGATGGCTACACCTTC.